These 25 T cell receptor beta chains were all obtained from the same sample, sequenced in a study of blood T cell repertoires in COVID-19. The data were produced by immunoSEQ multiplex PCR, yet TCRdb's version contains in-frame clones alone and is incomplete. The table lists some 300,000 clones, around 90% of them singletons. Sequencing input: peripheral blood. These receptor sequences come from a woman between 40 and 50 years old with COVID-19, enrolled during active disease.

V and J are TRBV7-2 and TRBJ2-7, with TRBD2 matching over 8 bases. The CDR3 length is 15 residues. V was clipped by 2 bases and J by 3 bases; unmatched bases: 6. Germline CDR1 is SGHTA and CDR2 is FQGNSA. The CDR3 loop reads CASSLSSGTIYEQYF. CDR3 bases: TGTGCCAGCAGCTTAAGTAGCGGGACTATCTACGAGCAGTACTTC. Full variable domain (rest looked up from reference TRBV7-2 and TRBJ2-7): GAGVSQSPSNKVTEKGKDVELRCDPISGHTALYWYRQSLGQGLEFLIYFQGNSAPDKSGLPSDRFSAERTGGSVSTLTIQRTQQEDSAVYLCASSLSSGTIYEQYFGPGTRLTVT.

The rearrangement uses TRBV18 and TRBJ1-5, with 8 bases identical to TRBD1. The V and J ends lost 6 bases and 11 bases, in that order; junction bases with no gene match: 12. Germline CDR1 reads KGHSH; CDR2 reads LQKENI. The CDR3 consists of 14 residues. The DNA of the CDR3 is TGTGCCAGCTCCTCGAACAGGGGGGATTGGACCCAGCATTTT. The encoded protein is CASSSNRGDWTQHF. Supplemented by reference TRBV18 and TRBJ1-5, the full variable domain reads NAGVMQNPRHLVRRRGQEARLRCSPMKGHSHVYWYRQLPEEGLKFMVYLQKENIIDESGMPKERFSAEFPKEGPSILRIQQVVRGDSAAYFCASSSNRGDWTQHFGDGTRLSIL.

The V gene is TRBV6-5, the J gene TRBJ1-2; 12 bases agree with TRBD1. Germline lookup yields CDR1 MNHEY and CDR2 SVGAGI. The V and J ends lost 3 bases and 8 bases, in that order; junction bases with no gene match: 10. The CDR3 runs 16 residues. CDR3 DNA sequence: TGTGCCAGCAGTTATGGTGGGGGACAGGGGGCCAGAGGCTACACCTTC. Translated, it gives CASSYGGGQGARGYTF.

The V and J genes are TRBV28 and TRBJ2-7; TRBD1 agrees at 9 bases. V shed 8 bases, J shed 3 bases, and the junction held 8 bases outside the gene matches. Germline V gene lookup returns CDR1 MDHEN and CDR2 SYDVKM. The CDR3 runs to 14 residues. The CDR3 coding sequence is TGTGCCAGCGCGTACGGGACAGGGTACTACGAGCAGTACTTC. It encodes CASAYGTGYYEQYF.

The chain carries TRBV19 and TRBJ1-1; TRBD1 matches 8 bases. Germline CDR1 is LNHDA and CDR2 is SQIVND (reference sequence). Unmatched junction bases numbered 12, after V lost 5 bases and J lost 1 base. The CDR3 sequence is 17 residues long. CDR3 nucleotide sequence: TGTGCCAGTAGTCAAGGGACAGGTCGGTCGTCGAACACTGAAGCTTTCTTT. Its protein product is CASSQGTGRSSNTEAFF.

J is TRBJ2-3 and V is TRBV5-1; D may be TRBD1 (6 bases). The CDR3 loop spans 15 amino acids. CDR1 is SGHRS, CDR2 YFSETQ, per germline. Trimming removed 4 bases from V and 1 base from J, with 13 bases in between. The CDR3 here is CASSPGRQGTDTQYF. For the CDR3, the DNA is TGCGCCAGCAGCCCCGGCCGACAGGGCACAGATACGCAGTATTTT.

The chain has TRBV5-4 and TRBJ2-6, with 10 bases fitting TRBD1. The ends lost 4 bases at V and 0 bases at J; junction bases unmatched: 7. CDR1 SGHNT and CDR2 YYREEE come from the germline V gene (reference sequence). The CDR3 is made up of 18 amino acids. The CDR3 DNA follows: TGTGCCAGCAGCGGCGCGACAGGGGGCAACTCTGGGGCCAACGTCCTGACTTTC. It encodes CASSGATGGNSGANVLTF.

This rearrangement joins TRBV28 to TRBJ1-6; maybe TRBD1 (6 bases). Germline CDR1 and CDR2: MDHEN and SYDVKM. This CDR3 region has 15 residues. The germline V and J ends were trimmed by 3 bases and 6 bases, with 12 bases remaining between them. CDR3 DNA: TGTGCCAGCAGTTTCCACAGGGAGGGTAATTCACCCCTCCACTTT. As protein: CASSFHREGNSPLHF.

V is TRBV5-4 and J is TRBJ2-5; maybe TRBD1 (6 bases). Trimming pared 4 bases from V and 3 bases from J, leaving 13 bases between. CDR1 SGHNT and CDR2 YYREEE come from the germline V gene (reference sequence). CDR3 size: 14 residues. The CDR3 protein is CASSVQGSKETQYF. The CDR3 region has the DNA TGTGCCAGCAGCGTACAGGGTAGCAAAGAGACCCAGTACTTC. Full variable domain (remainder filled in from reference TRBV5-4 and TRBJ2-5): ETGVTQSPTHLIKTRGQQVTLRCSSQSGHNTVSWYQQALGQGPQFIFQYYREEENGRGNFPPRFSGLQFPNYSSELNVNALELDDSALYLCASSVQGSKETQYFGPGTRLLVL.

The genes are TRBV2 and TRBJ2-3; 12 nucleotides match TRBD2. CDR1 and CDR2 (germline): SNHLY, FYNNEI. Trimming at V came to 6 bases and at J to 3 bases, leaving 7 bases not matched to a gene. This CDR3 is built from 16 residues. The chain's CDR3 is CASSLLAGGGTDTQYF. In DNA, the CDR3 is TGTGCCAGCAGCTTACTAGCGGGGGGAGGTACAGATACGCAGTATTTT.

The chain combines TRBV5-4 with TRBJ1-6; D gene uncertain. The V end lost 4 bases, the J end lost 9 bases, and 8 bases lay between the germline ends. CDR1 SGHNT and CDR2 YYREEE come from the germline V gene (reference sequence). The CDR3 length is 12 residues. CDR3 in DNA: TGTGCCAGCAGCCCACCGGGTTCACCCCTCCACTTT. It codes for CASSPPGSPLHF.

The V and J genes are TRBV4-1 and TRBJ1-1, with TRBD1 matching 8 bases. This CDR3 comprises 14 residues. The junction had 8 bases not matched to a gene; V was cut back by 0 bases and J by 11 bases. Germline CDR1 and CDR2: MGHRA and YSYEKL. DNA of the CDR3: TGCGCCAGCAGCCAAGATCCGAACAGGGGGGACGCTTTCTTT. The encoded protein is CASSQDPNRGDAFF.

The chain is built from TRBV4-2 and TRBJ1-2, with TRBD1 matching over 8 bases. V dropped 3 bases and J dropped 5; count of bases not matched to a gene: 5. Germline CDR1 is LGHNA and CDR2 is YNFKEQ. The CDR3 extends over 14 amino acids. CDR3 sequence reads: CASSQPGQAYGYTF. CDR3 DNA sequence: TGTGCCAGCAGCCAGCCGGGACAGGCATATGGCTACACCTTC.

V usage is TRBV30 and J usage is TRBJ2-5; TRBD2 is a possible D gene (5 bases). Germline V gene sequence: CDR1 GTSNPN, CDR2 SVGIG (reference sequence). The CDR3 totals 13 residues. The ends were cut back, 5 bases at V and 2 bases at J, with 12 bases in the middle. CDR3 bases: TGTGCCTGGGGACTGTTATTTCAAGAGACCCAGTACTTC. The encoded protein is CAWGLLFQETQYF.

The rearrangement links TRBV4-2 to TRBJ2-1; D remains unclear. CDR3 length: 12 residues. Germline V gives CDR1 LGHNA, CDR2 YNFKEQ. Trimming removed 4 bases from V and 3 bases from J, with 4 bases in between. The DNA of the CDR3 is TGTGCCAGCAGCCGAGGCTACAATGAGCAGTTCTTC. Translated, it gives CASSRGYNEQFF.

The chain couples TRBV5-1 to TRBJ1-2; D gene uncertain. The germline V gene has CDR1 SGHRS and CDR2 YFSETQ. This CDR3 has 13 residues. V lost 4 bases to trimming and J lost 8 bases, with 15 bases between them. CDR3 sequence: CASSPEGTGGYTF. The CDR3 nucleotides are TGCGCCAGCAGCCCGGAGGGAACTGGCGGCTACACCTTC.

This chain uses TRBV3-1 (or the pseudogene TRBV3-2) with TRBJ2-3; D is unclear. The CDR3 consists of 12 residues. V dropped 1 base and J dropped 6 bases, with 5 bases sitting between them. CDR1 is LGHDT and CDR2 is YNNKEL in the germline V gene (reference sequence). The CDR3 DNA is TGTGCCAGCAGCCAAGCCTCGGATACGCAGTATTTT. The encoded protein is CASSQASDTQYF.

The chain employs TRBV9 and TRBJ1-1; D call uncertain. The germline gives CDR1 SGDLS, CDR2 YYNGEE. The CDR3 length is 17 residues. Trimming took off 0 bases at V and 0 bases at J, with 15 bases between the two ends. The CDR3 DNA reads TGTGCCAGCAGCGTAGCTGCGGGCAGCTCCATGAACACTGAAGCTTTCTTT. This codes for CASSVAAGSSMNTEAFF.

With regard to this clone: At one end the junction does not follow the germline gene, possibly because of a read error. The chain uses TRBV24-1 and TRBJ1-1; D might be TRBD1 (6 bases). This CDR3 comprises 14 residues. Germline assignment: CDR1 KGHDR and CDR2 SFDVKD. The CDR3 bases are TGTGCCACCAGTGACCCTACGACAGGACCCACGGTTCTGTTT. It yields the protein CATSDPTTGPTVLF.

CDR3 nucleotide sequence: TGTGCCAGCAGCCACCTAATCTCGGGGGGCTACACCTTC. Its translation is CASSHLISGGYTF. The gene calls are TRBV14 and TRBJ1-2; D call uncertain. The germline CDR1 and CDR2 sequences are SGHDN and FVKESK. Trimming stripped 3 bases from V and 8 bases from J, with 13 bases between. The CDR3 is 13 amino acids.

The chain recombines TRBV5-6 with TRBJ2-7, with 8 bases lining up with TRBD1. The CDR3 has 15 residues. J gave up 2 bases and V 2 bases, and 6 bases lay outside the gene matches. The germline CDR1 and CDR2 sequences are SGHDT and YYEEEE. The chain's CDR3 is CASSFRGTGPYEQYF. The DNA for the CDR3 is TGTGCCAGCAGCTTTCGAGGGACAGGCCCCTACGAGCAGTACTTC.

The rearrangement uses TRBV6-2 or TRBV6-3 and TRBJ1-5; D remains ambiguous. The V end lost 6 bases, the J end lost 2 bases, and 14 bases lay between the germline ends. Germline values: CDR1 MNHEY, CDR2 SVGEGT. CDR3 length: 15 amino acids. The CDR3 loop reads CASSEASAGNQPQHF. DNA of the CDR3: TGTGCCAGCAGCGAGGCCTCGGCGGGCAATCAGCCCCAGCATTTT.

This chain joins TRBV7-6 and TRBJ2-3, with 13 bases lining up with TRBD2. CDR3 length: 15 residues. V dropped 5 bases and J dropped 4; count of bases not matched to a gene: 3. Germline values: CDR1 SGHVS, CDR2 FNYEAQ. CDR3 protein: CASSLLAGGSDTQYF. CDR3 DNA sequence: TGTGCCAGCAGCCTACTAGCGGGGGGGTCAGATACGCAGTATTTT.

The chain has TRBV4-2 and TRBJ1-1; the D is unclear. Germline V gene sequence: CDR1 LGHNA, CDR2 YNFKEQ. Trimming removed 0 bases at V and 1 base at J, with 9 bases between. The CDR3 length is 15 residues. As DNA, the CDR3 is TGTGCCAGCAGCCAAGACGGGGAGTGGAACACTGAAGCTTTCTTT. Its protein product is CASSQDGEWNTEAFF.

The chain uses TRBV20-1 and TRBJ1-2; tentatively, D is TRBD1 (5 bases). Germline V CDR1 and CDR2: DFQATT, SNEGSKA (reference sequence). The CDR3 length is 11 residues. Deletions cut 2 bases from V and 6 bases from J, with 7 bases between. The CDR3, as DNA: TGCAGTGCTAGACCAGGGAATGGCTACACCTTC. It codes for CSARPGNGYTF.